This is a list of T cell receptor beta chains from one sample in a study of cytomegalovirus exposure and HLA in healthy donors. Method: immunoSEQ multiplex PCR; TCRdb's copy keeps in-frame clones and lacks some. Here the sample spans around 160,000 clones, around 80% being singletons. Sequencing was done on a sample of PBMCs. The receptor source for this set is a woman between 18 and 29 years old in good health and CMV-seronegative. CDR3s include the opening cysteine and the closing phenylalanine or tryptophan. D genes are given only for firm matches. Some rows have no size entry. The others give once, few or many, or a class for an expanded clone.

v_gene	abundance	j_gene	d_gene	CDR3nt	CDR3aa
TRBV11-2	NA	TRBJ2-3	NA	TGTGCCAGCAGCTACCTTGGTCGGGGGGCCTGGGGAGATACGCAGTATTTT	CASSYLGRGAWGDTQYF
TRBV2	few	TRBJ2-5	NA	TGTGCCAGCAGTGCGAGTCCCAACCAGTACTTC	CASSASPNQYF
TRBV5-5	NA	TRBJ1-2	NA	TGTGCCAGCAGCACGGACACTCTGAACTATGGCTACACCTTC	CASSTDTLNYGYTF
TRBV6-1	NA	TRBJ2-3	NA	TGTGCCAGCAGAGACTGGTTCGTGGAGCCGCAGTATTTT	CASRDWFVEPQYF
TRBV25-1	NA	TRBJ2-2	NA	TGTGCCAGCAGTGACCGACAGCGAATTAACACCGGGGAGCTGTTTTTT	CASSDRQRINTGELFF
TRBV6-5	NA	TRBJ1-1	NA	TGTGCCAGCAGTTACACCCGCGGGATGAACACTGAAGCTTTCTTT	CASSYTRGMNTEAFF
TRBV11-3	NA	TRBJ1-2	TRBD1	TGTGCCAGCAGCTTACAGGGGGCAGACTATGGCTACACCTTC	CASSLQGADYGYTF
TRBV7-9	NA	TRBJ1-1	NA	TGTGCCAGCAGCTTAGGGGCAATGTCTGAAGCTTTCTTT	CASSLGAMSEAFF
TRBV5-1	NA	TRBJ2-3	NA	TGCGCCAGCAGCCCCGGGCAGGGCGTGCGGACAGATACGCAGTATTTT	CASSPGQGVRTDTQYF
TRBV15	NA	TRBJ2-7	NA	TGTGCCACCAGCAGAGGGGGCAGCCCCTACGAGCAGTACTTC	CATSRGGSPYEQYF
TRBV30	NA	TRBJ2-5	NA	TGTGCCTGGAATAGGAGGGGAGGAAAGACCCAGTACTTC	CAWNRRGGKTQYF
TRBV7-6	NA	TRBJ1-1	NA	TGTGCCAGCAGCGCCACACCGAACACTGAAGCTTTCTTT	CASSATPNTEAFF
TRBV5-1	NA	TRBJ2-2	NA	TGCGCCAGCGTCGAGAGGGGGGGGGCCTCCGGGGAGCTGTTTTTT	CASVERGGASGELFF
TRBV28	NA	TRBJ1-3	TRBD1	TGTGCCAGCAGTACCATAGACAGGGGGCGCAGAAACACCATATATTTT	CASSTIDRGRRNTIYF
TRBV10-3	NA	TRBJ1-1	TRBD1	TGTGCCATCGGGGCAGGGGGCACTGAAGCTTTCTTT	CAIGAGGTEAFF
TRBV2	NA	TRBJ1-1	NA	TGTGCCAGCAGTTTAGGACTCCAGACTGAAGCTTTCTTT	CASSLGLQTEAFF
TRBV7-9	NA	TRBJ1-1	NA	TGTTCCAGCAGAATCTTTCTGGGGGCCCGAGCCCCCCCTGAAGCTTTCTTT	CSSRIFLGARAPPEAFF
TRBV4-1	NA	TRBJ1-1	NA	TGCGCCAGCAGCCAACAACCCCAGGGGACGACTGAAGCTTTCTTT	CASSQQPQGTTEAFF
TRBV27	NA	TRBJ2-5	NA	TGTGCCAGCAGTTTATATATGTCGGGCCCCGGGGGTCAGTACTTC	CASSLYMSGPGGQYF
TRBV2	NA	TRBJ2-3	NA	TGTGCCAGCAGTCACCGGGGGTTGTCAGATACGCAGTATTTT	CASSHRGLSDTQYF
TRBV29-1	few	TRBJ1-1	NA	TGCAGCGCCTGCGGGGGGCAGATAATTGAAGCTTTCTTT	CSACGGQIIEAFF
TRBV19	NA	TRBJ1-2	TRBD1	TGTGCCGCTCTAGGGACAGGGGTTCTCTATGGCTACACCTTC	CAALGTGVLYGYTF